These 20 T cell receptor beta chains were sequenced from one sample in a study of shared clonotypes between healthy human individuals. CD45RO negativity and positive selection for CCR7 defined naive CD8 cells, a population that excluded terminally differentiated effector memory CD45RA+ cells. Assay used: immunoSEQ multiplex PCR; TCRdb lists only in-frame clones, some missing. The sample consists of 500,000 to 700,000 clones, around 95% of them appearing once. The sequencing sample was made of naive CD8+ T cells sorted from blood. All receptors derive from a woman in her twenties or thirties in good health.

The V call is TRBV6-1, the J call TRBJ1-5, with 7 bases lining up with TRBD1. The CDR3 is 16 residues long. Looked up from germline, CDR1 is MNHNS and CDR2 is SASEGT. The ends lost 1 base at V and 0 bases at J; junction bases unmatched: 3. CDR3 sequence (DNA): TGTGCCAGCAGTGAAGGTCCAGGGGGTAGCAATCAGCCCCAGCATTTT. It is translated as CASSEGPGGSNQPQHF.

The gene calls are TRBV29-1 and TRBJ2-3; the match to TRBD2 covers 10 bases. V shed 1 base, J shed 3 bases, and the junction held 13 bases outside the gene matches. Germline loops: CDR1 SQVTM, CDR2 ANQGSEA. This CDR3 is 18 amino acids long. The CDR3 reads CSVEGGSGRPHRTDTQYF. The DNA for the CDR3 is TGCAGCGTTGAAGGGGGTAGCGGGAGGCCCCATCGGACAGATACGCAGTATTTT.

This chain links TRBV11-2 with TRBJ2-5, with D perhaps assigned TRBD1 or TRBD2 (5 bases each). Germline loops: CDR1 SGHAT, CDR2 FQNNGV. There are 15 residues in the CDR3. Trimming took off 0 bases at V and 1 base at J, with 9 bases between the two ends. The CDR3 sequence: CASSLEGRGQETQYF. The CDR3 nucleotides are TGTGCCAGCAGCTTAGAGGGACGGGGCCAAGAGACCCAGTACTTC.

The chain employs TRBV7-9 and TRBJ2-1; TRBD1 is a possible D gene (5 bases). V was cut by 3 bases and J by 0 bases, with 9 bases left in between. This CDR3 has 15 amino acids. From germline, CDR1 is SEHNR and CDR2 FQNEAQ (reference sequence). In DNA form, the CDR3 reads TGTGCCAGCAGCTTCGGACAAAGCTCCTACAATGAGCAGTTCTTC. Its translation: CASSFGQSSYNEQFF. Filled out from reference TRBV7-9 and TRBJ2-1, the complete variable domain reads DTGVSQNPRHKITKRGQNVTFRCDPISEHNRLYWYRQTLGQGPEFLTYFQNEAQLEKSRLLSDRFSAERPKGSFSTLEIQRTEQGDSAMYLCASSFGQSSYNEQFFGPGTRLTVL.

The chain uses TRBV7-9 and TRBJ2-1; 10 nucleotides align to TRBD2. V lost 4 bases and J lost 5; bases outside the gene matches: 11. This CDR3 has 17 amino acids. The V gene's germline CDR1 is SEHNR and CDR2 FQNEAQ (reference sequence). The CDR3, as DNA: TGTGCCAGCAGCTCCGCAGCGGGAGGGCAAATTAACAATGAGCAGTTCTTC. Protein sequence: CASSSAAGGQINNEQFF.

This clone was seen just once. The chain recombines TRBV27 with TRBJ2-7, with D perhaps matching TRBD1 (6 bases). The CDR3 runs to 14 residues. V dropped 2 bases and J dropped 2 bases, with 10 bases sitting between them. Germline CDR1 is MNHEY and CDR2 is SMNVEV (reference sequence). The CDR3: CASSLAAGAYEQYF. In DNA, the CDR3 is TGTGCCAGCAGTTTAGCGGCAGGGGCCTACGAGCAGTACTTC.

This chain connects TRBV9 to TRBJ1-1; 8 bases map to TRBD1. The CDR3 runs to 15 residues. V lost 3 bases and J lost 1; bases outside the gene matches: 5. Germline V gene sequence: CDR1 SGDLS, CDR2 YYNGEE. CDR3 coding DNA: TGTGCCAGCAGCGGTGGGCAGGGGGCGAACACTGAAGCTTTCTTT. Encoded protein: CASSGGQGANTEAFF. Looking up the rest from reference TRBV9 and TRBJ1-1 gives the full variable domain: DSGVTQTPKHLITATGQRVTLRCSPRSGDLSVYWYQQSLDQGLQFLIQYYNGEERAKGNILERFSAQQFPDLHSELNLSSLELGDSALYFCASSGGQGANTEAFFGQGTRLTVV.

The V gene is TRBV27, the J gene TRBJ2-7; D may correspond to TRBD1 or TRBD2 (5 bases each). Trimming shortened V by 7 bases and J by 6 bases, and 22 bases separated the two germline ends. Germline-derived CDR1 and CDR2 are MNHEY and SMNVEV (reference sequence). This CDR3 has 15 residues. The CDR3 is CASKLAGGGWFEQYF. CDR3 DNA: TGTGCCAGCAAGCTGGCGGGTGGGGGATGGTTCGAGCAGTACTTC.

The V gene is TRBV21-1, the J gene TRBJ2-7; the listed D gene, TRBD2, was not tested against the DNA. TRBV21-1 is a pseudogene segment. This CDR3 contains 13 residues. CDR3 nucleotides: TGTGCCAGCAGCGTTGGACTAGCCGGTCAGCAGTACTTC. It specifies CASSVGLAGQQYF.

The chain's CDR3 is CSVDAGDKNIQYF. DNA of the CDR3: TGCAGCGTTGATGCGGGGGACAAAAACATTCAGTACTTC. The chain couples TRBV29-1 to TRBJ2-4, with TRBD2 identical over 7 bases. Germline V gene sequence: CDR1 SQVTM, CDR2 ANQGSEA. V was pared by 3 bases and J by 3 bases, with 2 bases of the junction left unmatched. The CDR3 runs 13 residues.

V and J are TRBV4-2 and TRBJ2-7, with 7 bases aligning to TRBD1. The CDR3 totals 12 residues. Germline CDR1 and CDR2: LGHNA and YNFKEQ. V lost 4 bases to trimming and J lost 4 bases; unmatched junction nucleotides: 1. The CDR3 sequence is CASSPGGYEQYF. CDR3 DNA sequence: TGTGCCAGCAGCCCAGGGGGTTACGAGCAGTACTTC.

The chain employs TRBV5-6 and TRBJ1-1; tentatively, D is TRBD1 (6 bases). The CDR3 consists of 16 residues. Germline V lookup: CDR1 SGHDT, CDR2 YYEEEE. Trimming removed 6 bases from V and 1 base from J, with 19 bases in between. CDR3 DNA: TGTGCCAGCATCCTAGGAGTGGGGGCCCCGAACACTGAAGCTTTCTTT. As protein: CASILGVGAPNTEAFF.

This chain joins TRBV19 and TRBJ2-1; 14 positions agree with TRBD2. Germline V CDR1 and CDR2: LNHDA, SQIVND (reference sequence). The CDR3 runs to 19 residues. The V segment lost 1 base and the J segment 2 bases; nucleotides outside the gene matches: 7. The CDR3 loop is CASSIAQGLAGETYNEQFF. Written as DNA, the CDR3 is TGTGCCAGTAGTATAGCCCAGGGACTAGCGGGAGAAACCTACAATGAGCAGTTCTTC.

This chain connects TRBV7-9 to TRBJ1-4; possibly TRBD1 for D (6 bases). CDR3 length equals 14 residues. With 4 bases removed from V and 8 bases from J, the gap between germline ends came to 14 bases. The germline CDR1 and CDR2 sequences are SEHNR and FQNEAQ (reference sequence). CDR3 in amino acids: CASSSGGGQEKLFF. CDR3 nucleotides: TGTGCCAGCAGCTCAGGAGGGGGGCAGGAAAAACTGTTTTTT.

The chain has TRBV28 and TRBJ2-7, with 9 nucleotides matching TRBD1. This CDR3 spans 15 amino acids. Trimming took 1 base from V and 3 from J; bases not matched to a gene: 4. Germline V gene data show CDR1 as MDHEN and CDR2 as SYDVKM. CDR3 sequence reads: CASSLYRDRVYEQYF. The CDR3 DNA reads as TGTGCCAGCAGTTTATACCGGGACAGGGTCTACGAGCAGTACTTC.

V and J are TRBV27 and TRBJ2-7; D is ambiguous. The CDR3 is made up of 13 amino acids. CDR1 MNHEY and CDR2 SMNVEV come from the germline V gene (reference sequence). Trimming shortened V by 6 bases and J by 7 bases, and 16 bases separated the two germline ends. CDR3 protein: CASRPSRYSEQYF. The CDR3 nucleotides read TGTGCCAGCAGGCCCTCGAGATATTCTGAGCAGTACTTC.

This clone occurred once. The CDR3 spells CASSSGLAGKYEQYF. CDR3 sequence (DNA): TGTGCCAGTAGTTCGGGACTAGCGGGAAAATACGAGCAGTACTTC. The chain employs TRBV19 and TRBJ2-7; TRBD2 agrees at 13 bases. Germline CDR1 LNHDA, CDR2 SQIVND (reference sequence). The ends lost 5 bases at V and 4 bases at J; junction bases unmatched: 5. The CDR3 covers 15 residues.

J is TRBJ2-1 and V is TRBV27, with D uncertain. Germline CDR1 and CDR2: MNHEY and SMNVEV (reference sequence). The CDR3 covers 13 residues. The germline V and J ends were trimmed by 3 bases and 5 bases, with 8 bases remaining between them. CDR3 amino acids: CASSFLKDNEQFF. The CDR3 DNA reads TGTGCCAGCAGTTTCCTAAAGGACAATGAGCAGTTCTTC.

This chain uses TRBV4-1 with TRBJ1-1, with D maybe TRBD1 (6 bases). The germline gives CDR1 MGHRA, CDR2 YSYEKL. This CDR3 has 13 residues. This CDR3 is CGTSDRLNTEAFF. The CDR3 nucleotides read TGCGGGACCTCGGACAGATTGAACACTGAAGCTTTCTTT.

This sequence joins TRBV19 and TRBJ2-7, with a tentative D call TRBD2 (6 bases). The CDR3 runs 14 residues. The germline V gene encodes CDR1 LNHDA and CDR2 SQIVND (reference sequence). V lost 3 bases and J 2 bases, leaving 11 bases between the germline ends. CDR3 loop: CASSISGGPYEQYF. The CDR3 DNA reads TGTGCCAGTAGTATTTCAGGAGGGCCCTACGAGCAGTACTTC.